Listed here are 17 T cell receptor beta chains from one sample, sequenced in a study of blood T cell repertoires in COVID-19. TCRdb's table, derived via immunoSEQ multiplex PCR, lists solely in-frame clones and lacks some. This sample has 220,000 or so clones, with 75% to 90% found just once. Sequencing used PBMCs or T cells enriched from blood (not recorded which). The receptors derive from a man aged 45-60 years who had been exposed to COVID-19.

The chain couples TRBV15 to TRBJ2-2; 8 positions match TRBD2. CDR3 length: 17 residues. Trimming cost V 0 bases and J 4 bases; bases outside gene matches: 7. Germline V CDR1 and CDR2: LNHNV, YYDKDF (reference sequence). For the CDR3, the DNA is TGTGCCACCAGCAGAGATCCAGCGGGGGCCTTCACCGGGGAGCTGTTTTTT. Amino acids: CATSRDPAGAFTGELFF.

The rearrangement links TRBV28 to TRBJ1-3; tentatively, D is TRBD1 (5 bases). Germline CDR1 MDHEN, CDR2 SYDVKM. The CDR3 runs to 15 residues. Trimming took 4 bases from V and 1 from J, leaving 11 bases between them. DNA of the CDR3: TGTGCCAGCAGTTCCCCACGGGGGTCTGGAAACACCATATATTTT. Translation: CASSSPRGSGNTIYF.

This chain uses TRBV25-1 with TRBJ1-1; no firm D call. The CDR3 is 11 amino acids. CDR1 is MGHDK and CDR2 is SYGVNS in the germline V gene. The germline V and J ends were trimmed by 7 bases and 5 bases, with 8 bases remaining between them. The CDR3 loop reads CASKFSTEAFF. Written as DNA, the CDR3 is TGTGCCAGCAAGTTCAGTACTGAAGCTTTCTTT.

The chain uses TRBV5-5 and TRBJ2-1, with D tentatively TRBD1 (6 bases). This CDR3 contains 15 residues. Germline V lookup: CDR1 SGHKS, CDR2 YYEKEE (reference sequence). Between the trimmed V and J ends, which lost 4 bases and 4 bases, there was a span of 15 bases. The CDR3 loop reads CASSTTGQGYNEQFF. In DNA, the CDR3 is TGTGCCAGCAGCACCACAGGGCAGGGGTACAATGAGCAGTTCTTC.

This clone has only one observation. The chain recombines TRBV15 with TRBJ1-4; D not certain. This CDR3 has 13 amino acids. The V gene lost 0 bases and the J gene lost 8 bases, with 7 bases spanning the gap. The germline V gene encodes CDR1 LNHNV and CDR2 YYDKDF (reference sequence). The CDR3 DNA reads TGTGCCACCAGCAGAGATCTCTTGGAAAAACTGTTTTTT. This sequence encodes CATSRDLLEKLFF.

The chain uses TRBV6-2 or TRBV6-3 and TRBJ2-7; 8 positions agree with TRBD2. J gave up 5 bases and V 5 bases, and 14 bases lay outside the gene matches. CDR3 size: 16 residues. Germline-derived CDR1 and CDR2 are MNHEY and SVGEGT. As DNA, the CDR3 is TGTGCCAGCAGTCCCAGCGGGAGTAGGTGGAGGAACGAGCAGTACGTC. Encoded protein: CASSPSGSRWRNEQYV.

The chain links TRBV27 to TRBJ2-2; no definite D call. This CDR3 comprises 14 residues. V was shortened by 6 bases and J by 6 bases, with 14 bases between the two germline ends. Germline V gene lookup returns CDR1 MNHEY and CDR2 SMNVEV (reference sequence). CDR3 in DNA: TGTGCCAGCAGCCCCCGGCCCCAGGCCGGGGAGCTGTTTTTT. Its translation: CASSPRPQAGELFF.

This chain joins TRBV11-2 and TRBJ1-4; no clear D gene. The germline CDR1 and CDR2 sequences are SGHAT and FQNNGV. The CDR3 covers 15 residues. Trimming took 4 bases from V and 0 from J, leaving 9 bases between them. CDR3 bases: TGTGCCAGCAGCTCCTCCCCAGCAACTAATGAAAAACTGTTTTTT. As protein: CASSSSPATNEKLFF.

The rearrangement uses TRBV20-1 and TRBJ2-1; a weak D match, TRBD1 (6 bases). V was trimmed by 3 bases and J by 2 bases, leaving 20 bases between them. This CDR3 is 17 amino acids long. Germline V gene lookup returns CDR1 DFQATT and CDR2 SNEGSKA (reference sequence). CDR3 nucleotide sequence: TGCAGTGCTAGTCCCCAAAAATCGGGACAACCCTACAATGAGCAGTTCTTC. Its protein is CSASPQKSGQPYNEQFF.

The gene calls are TRBV9 and TRBJ1-6; maybe TRBD1 (6 bases). This CDR3 comprises 13 residues. CDR1 and CDR2 (germline): SGDLS, YYNGEE. Deletions cut 1 base from V and 10 bases from J, with 9 bases between. CDR3 loop: CASSVITGSPLHF. The CDR3 DNA follows: TGTGCCAGCAGCGTAATAACAGGGTCACCCCTCCACTTT.

The chain uses TRBV19 and TRBJ1-5, with 7 bases matching TRBD1. The germline V gene encodes CDR1 LNHDA and CDR2 SQIVND (reference sequence). V lost 3 bases and J lost 0; bases outside the gene matches: 14. The CDR3 covers 19 residues. CDR3 loop: CASSIWYDRASYSNQPQHF. As DNA, the CDR3 is TGTGCCAGTAGTATTTGGTACGACAGGGCTTCGTATAGCAATCAGCCCCAGCATTTT.

The rearrangement links TRBV12-5 to TRBJ1-1, with TRBD1 as a possible D gene (6 bases). The CDR3 has 13 amino acids. With 0 bases removed from V and 5 bases from J, the gap between germline ends came to 7 bases. Germline CDR1 and CDR2: LGHNT and FRNRAP. Written as DNA, the CDR3 is TGTGCTAGTGGTTTGGTAGGGGGAACTGAAGCTTTCTTT. It codes for CASGLVGGTEAFF. Using reference TRBV12-5 and TRBJ1-1 for the parts outside the CDR3, the full variable domain is DARVTQTPRHKVTEMGQEVTMRCQPILGHNTVFWYRQTMMQGLELLAYFRNRAPLDDSGMPKDRFSAEMPDATLATLKIQPSEPRDSAVYFCASGLVGGTEAFFGQGTRLTVV.

This clone has just a few counts. CDR3 coding DNA: TGTGCCAGCAGTAGGACAGCGAATGAAAAACTGTTTTTT. Encoded protein: CASSRTANEKLFF. The chain employs TRBV9 and TRBJ1-4; D might be TRBD1 (6 bases). CDR1 and CDR2 from the germline V gene are SGDLS and YYNGEE. The ends were cut back, 5 bases at V and 5 bases at J, with 10 bases in the middle. The CDR3 spans 13 residues.

The rearrangement joins TRBV27 to TRBJ2-2; 7 bases align to TRBD1. Germline CDR1 MNHEY, CDR2 SMNVEV (reference sequence). The V and J ends lost 6 bases and 4 bases, in that order; junction bases with no gene match: 20. The CDR3 length is 19 residues. DNA of the CDR3: TGTGCCAGCAGGATTTCTAGTTTTGACAGGGTGTTTTCCACCGGGGAGCTGTTTTTT. It specifies CASRISSFDRVFSTGELFF.

CDR3 DNA sequence: TGTGCCAGCAGCTTAACGACAGGGGTAACTGGCTACACCTTC. This translates into CASSLTTGVTGYTF. The chain employs TRBV7-2 and TRBJ1-2; TRBD1 matches at 8 bases. The CDR3 loop spans 14 amino acids. The V and J ends lost 2 bases and 7 bases, in that order; junction bases with no gene match: 6. From germline, CDR1 is SGHTA and CDR2 FQGNSA.

J is TRBJ1-2 and V is TRBV11-2, with no clear D. Germline assignment: CDR1 SGHAT and CDR2 FQNNGV. The V end was cut by 4 bases, the J end by 2 bases, with 5 bases between. This CDR3 spans 12 amino acids. The CDR3 loop is CASSSGNYGYTF. The CDR3 DNA sequence: TGTGCCAGCAGCTCCGGGAACTATGGCTACACCTTC.

This sequence joins TRBV18 and TRBJ1-2, with 7 bases fitting TRBD1. CDR3 length equals 13 residues. Germline assignment: CDR1 KGHSH and CDR2 LQKENI. J gave up 6 bases and V 3 bases, and 4 bases lay outside the gene matches. CDR3 amino acids: CASSPGTVDGYTF. The CDR3 DNA is TGTGCCAGCTCACCGGGGACAGTGGATGGCTACACCTTC.